This T cell receptor beta chain stems from a study of cytomegalovirus exposure and HLA in healthy donors. Sequencing used immunoSEQ multiplex PCR; TCRdb keeps in-frame clones, though not all of them. The sample lists 120,000 or so clones, about 96% seen once, with about 1.7% in the top ten. The donors belonged to the roughly 110-subject validation cohort, separate from the roughly 720-subject first cohort. About this clone: Its antigen is as yet unknown.

CDR3 size: 18 residues. Per germline, CDR1 SGHTA and CDR2 FQGNSA. V lost 4 bases to trimming and J lost 0 bases, with 16 bases between them. Overall study results and limits: It was reported that the classifier diagnosed cytomegalovirus status with high specificity and sensitivity in both the original and validation cohorts. Altogether, 170 or so TCR beta chains were recorded as cytomegalovirus-associated.

The V call is TRBV7-2, the J call TRBJ2-6, with D perhaps matching TRBD1 (6 bases). The receptor was derived from a man between 18 and 35 years old in good health and CMV-seronegative. Sequencing used PBMCs. The chain's CDR3 is CASSSNRVSNSGANVLTF. CDR3 bases: TGTGCCAGCAGCTCCAACAGGGTATCGAACTCTGGGGCCAACGTCCTGACTTTC.